This T cell receptor (beta chain) originates from a study of blood T cell repertoires in COVID-19. Study overall: COVID-19 samples, acute and convalescent, were from the United States, Italy and Spain. The cDNA or gDNA used as material had been derived from T cells, B-cell-depleted T cells, or PBMCs.

Libraries were prepared by immunoSEQ multiplex PCR; TCRdb keeps only in-frame clonotypes and omits some of them. The table lists some 260,000 clones, 75% to 90% of them singletons. V gave up 4 bases and J gave up 4 bases, with 30 bases separating them. This CDR3 region has 20 residues. CDR1 is SGHRS and CDR2 is YFSETQ in the germline V gene. Material for sequencing was PBMCs or T cells enriched from blood (not recorded which). The gene calls are TRBV5-1 and TRBJ2-1; possible D gene TRBD1, 5 bases. The receptor comes from a man aged 40-55 years who had recovered from COVID-19. CDR3 sequence: CASSPSGSREGPQRYNEQFF. DNA of the CDR3: TGCGCCAGCAGCCCGTCAGGGTCCAGGGAAGGTCCCCAAAGATACAATGAGCAGTTCTTC.